What follows are 13 T cell receptor beta chains derived from one specimen sequenced in a study of T-cell reconstitution after alpha-beta-depleted transplantation in children. Molecular barcoding with unique molecular identifiers was used for the TCRbeta library. From the PCR reads, TCRdb called clonotypes with MiXCR, one entry per CDR3 protein. The sample has around 600,000 distinct CDR3 sequences, 10% to 13% seen once. Sample: PBMCs from the stem cell graft donor, taken from the stem cell graft. Source of these receptors: a human donor who donated a stem cell graft to a child with acute myeloid leukemia.

This clonotype was counted a few times. The CDR3 region has the DNA TGCAGTGCTAGAGATCAGACTAGCGGGAGGCAGACAGATACGCAGTATTTT. Its protein product is CSARDQTSGRQTDTQYF. The chain links TRBV20-1 to TRBJ2-3; 13 nucleotides line up with TRBD2. J lost 3 bases, V lost 0 bases, and 6 bases had no gene match. CDR1 is DFQATT, CDR2 SNEGSKA, per germline (reference sequence). This CDR3 spans 17 amino acids.

The chain has TRBV7-3 and TRBJ2-3; D perhaps matches TRBD2 (6 bases). There are 14 residues in the CDR3. V was clipped by 5 bases and J by 4 bases, with 13 bases between them. Germline V CDR1 and CDR2: SGHTA, FQGTGA. The CDR3 loop is CASSPSAGPDTQYF. In nucleotides, the CDR3 is TGTGCCAGCAGCCCCTCAGCGGGCCCAGATACGCAGTATTTT. The full variable domain, completed using reference TRBV7-3 and TRBJ2-3, is GAGVSQTPSNKVTEKGKYVELRCDPISGHTALYWYRQSLGQGPEFLIYFQGTGAADDSGLPNDRFFAVRPEGSVSTLKIQRTERGDSAVYLCASSPSAGPDTQYFGPGTRLTVL.

This clonotype was picked up many times. This rearrangement joins TRBV12-3 or TRBV12-4 to TRBJ2-7; 8 bases align to TRBD2. The CDR3 totals 14 residues. V shed 8 bases and J 7 bases; nucleotides not matched to a gene: 13. CDR3 residues: CASQKAGGAGEQYF. The DNA for the CDR3 is TGTGCCAGCCAGAAGGCCGGGGGGGCGGGAGAGCAGTACTTC.

This clonotype was counted a few times. The chain recombines TRBV3-1 with TRBJ2-1; 13 bases match TRBD2. The CDR3 has 16 residues. Germline V gives CDR1 LGHDT, CDR2 YNNKEL (reference sequence). V shed 3 bases, J shed 9 bases, and the junction held 8 bases outside the gene matches. CDR3 loop: CASSHHGLAGAVEQFF. The CDR3 DNA reads TGTGCCAGCAGCCACCACGGACTAGCGGGAGCGGTTGAGCAGTTCTTC.

The sample holds many counts of this clonotype. The rearrangement links TRBV6-2 or TRBV6-3 to TRBJ2-1; no clear D. V lost 4 bases, J lost 9 bases, and 7 bases lay in between. This CDR3 has 11 amino acids. CDR1 is MNHEY and CDR2 is SVGEGT in the germline V gene. The CDR3 coding sequence is TGTGCCAGCAGTTTGTTCGGTGAGCAGTTCTTC. This translates into CASSLFGEQFF.

The rearrangement links TRBV20-1 to TRBJ2-5; 7 bases match TRBD2. The V and J ends lost 0 bases and 5 bases, in that order; junction bases with no gene match: 6. Germline assignment: CDR1 DFQATT and CDR2 SNEGSKA (reference sequence). The CDR3 length is 14 residues. The CDR3 loop is CSAREGGIGETQYF. The CDR3, as DNA: TGCAGTGCTAGAGAGGGAGGGATTGGGGAGACCCAGTACTTC.

This chain connects TRBV30 to TRBJ2-6; no clear D. The germline CDR1 and CDR2 sequences are GTSNPN and SVGIG (reference sequence). This CDR3 contains 16 residues. Trimming removed 2 bases at V and 4 bases at J, with 15 bases between. CDR3 DNA: TGTGCCTGGAGTCTTTATGAAGGGTCGGGGGCCAACGTCCTGACTTTC. Amino acid sequence: CAWSLYEGSGANVLTF.

At least ten counts were recorded for this clonotype. The chain uses TRBV29-1 and TRBJ2-7; TRBD2 aligns across 9 bases. With V trimmed by 1 base and J by 2 bases, 6 bases remained unmatched. The V gene's germline CDR1 is SQVTM and CDR2 ANQGSEA. The CDR3 extends over 15 amino acids. CDR3 residues: CSVEGGLAPTYEQYF. CDR3 sequence (DNA): TGCAGCGTTGAAGGGGGACTAGCTCCCACCTACGAGCAGTACTTC.

In its sample, this clonotype was seen many times. The V call is TRBV6-4, the J call TRBJ2-3, with 7 bases aligning to TRBD2. CDR1 and CDR2 (germline): MRHNA, SNTAGT. V trimming: 4 bases; J trimming: 6 bases; junction bases outside the gene matches: 10. There are 15 residues in the CDR3. In nucleotides, the CDR3 is TGTGCCAGCAGTGGGGGACTATTTCTTCTGGATACGCAGTATTTT. It translates to CASSGGLFLLDTQYF.

Many counts were recorded for this clonotype. V usage is TRBV29-1 and J usage is TRBJ2-7; TRBD1 might be the D (5 bases). Germline V gene lookup returns CDR1 SQVTM and CDR2 ANQGSEA. Deletions cut 6 bases from V and 5 bases from J, with 20 bases between. CDR3 length: 14 residues. Here the CDR3 reads CSVSDLQGYHEQYF. DNA of the CDR3: TGCAGCGTCTCGGACCTTCAGGGTTACCACGAGCAGTACTTC.

The chain uses TRBV11-2 and TRBJ2-5; D perhaps matches TRBD1 (6 bases). The V and J ends lost 4 bases and 1 base respectively, with 10 bases between them. The germline V gene encodes CDR1 SGHAT and CDR2 FQNNGV. The CDR3 has 14 residues. CDR3 residues: CASSSRTVQETQYF. In nucleotides, the CDR3 is TGTGCCAGCAGCTCCCGGACAGTCCAAGAGACCCAGTACTTC.

This clonotype was observed a few times. The chain carries TRBV5-1 and TRBJ1-4; 9 bases map to TRBD1. CDR3 size: 14 residues. J gave up 10 bases and V 5 bases, and 9 bases lay outside the gene matches. CDR1 and CDR2 from the germline V gene are SGHRS and YFSETQ. This CDR3 reads CASRTGQGTGKLFF. The DNA of the CDR3 is TGCGCCAGCAGAACGGGACAGGGCACGGGAAAACTGTTTTTT.

The chain has TRBV29-1 and TRBJ2-3; D gene ambiguous. CDR1 SQVTM and CDR2 ANQGSEA come from the germline V gene. The germline V and J ends were trimmed by 3 bases and 6 bases, with 7 bases remaining between them. The CDR3 totals 11 residues. The CDR3 nucleotides are TGCAGCGTTGAGTCCCACGATACGCAGTATTTT. Translated, it gives CSVESHDTQYF.